This TCR beta chain is drawn from a study of T cell clonality in common variable immunodeficiency. Findings and limits, study-wide: Fewer deletions and N-nucleotide insertions were reportedly seen in common variable immunodeficiency TCR beta sequences. The cause of increased CVID clonality remains unclear without subpopulation sequencing.

This clone was counted only a few times. Its antigen is undetermined. Coverage ceases 3 residues before the CDR3 finishes, and the germline J gene fills in the end. V was pared by 0 bases and J by 2 bases, with 4 bases between. The CDR3 has 12 residues. The germline V gene has CDR1 GTSNPN and CDR2 SVGIG (reference sequence). The table came from immunoSEQ multiplex PCR; TCRdb's copy has only in-frame clones and leaves some out. This sample carries tens of thousands of clones and no singletons, and about 6.7% goes to the top ten. This sequence joins TRBV30 and TRBJ2-5; the D is unclear. The sequenced sample was peripheral blood mononuclear cells. The source of this sequence is a human donor with common variable immunodeficiency. CDR3 bases read: TGTGCCTGGAGTGTACAACAAGAGACC. Translated: CAWSVQQET. The full CDR3 protein reads CAWSVQQETQYF.